This entry lists 6 T cell receptor beta chains sequenced from one sample in a study of cytomegalovirus exposure and HLA in healthy donors (dated by TCRdb to about 2017). The method behind the library was the immunoSEQ multiplex PCR assay. Here the immuneACCESS table is served through TCRdb, limited to in-frame sequences with V and J called. Missing clones are a known gap in these copies; in checked studies unresolved V genes cover under half, and the rest lacks a known reason. The table for this sample lists fewer than 200,000 clones; around nine tenths of them were counted only once. The top ten hold 1.4% of the sample. The sequenced sample was PBMCs. These receptors were obtained from a woman in her 30s in good health and CMV-seronegative.

This chain links TRBV4-1 with TRBJ1-5; D may be TRBD1 (5 bases). Germline CDR1 reads MGHRA; CDR2 reads YSYEKL. The CDR3 contains 16 residues. V gave up 0 bases and J gave up 4 bases, with 13 bases separating them. DNA of the CDR3: TGCGCCAGCAGCCAAGATGGGGCAGGGTCGAATCAGCCCCAGCATTTT. This sequence encodes CASSQDGAGSNQPQHF.

This chain connects TRBV10-3 to TRBJ1-1; TRBD1 matches at 7 bases. Germline-derived CDR1 and CDR2 are ENHRY and SYGVKD. J was trimmed by 1 base and V by 0 bases; bases with no gene match: 5. The CDR3 totals 16 residues. CDR3 coding DNA: TGTGCCATCAGTGAGTCGACCGGGACAGAGAACACTGAAGCTTTCTTT. Translating gives CAISESTGTENTEAFF.

This chain links TRBV5-1 with TRBJ1-5; TRBD1 is a possible D gene (6 bases). Per the germline V gene, CDR1 is SGHRS and CDR2 is YFSETQ. V shed 0 bases and J shed 3 bases, with 10 bases lying between them. This CDR3 spans 15 amino acids. In DNA form, the CDR3 reads TGCGCCAGCAGCTTGGACGGACAGCTCAATCAGCCCCAGCATTTT. Translated: CASSLDGQLNQPQHF.

The chain has TRBV11-2 and TRBJ2-7; D unclear. CDR1 is SGHAT, CDR2 FQNNGV, per germline. The CDR3 is made up of 12 amino acids. The V gene lost 5 bases and the J gene lost 0 bases, with 5 bases spanning the gap. As DNA, the CDR3 is TGTGCCAGCAGCCGAGCCTCCTACGAGCAGTACTTC. Translating gives CASSRASYEQYF.

The chain carries TRBV5-1 and TRBJ2-2, with D perhaps matching TRBD1 (7 bases). The V gene lost 3 bases and the J gene lost 4 bases, with 16 bases spanning the gap. Germline V lookup: CDR1 SGHRS, CDR2 YFSETQ. The CDR3 sequence is 16 residues long. This CDR3 reads CASSSPSQGGTGELFF. The DNA of the CDR3 is TGCGCCAGCAGCTCCCCTTCGCAGGGGGGCACCGGGGAGCTGTTTTTT.

The rearrangement links TRBV19 to TRBJ2-5; a possible D gene is TRBD2 (6 bases). There are 14 residues in the CDR3. CDR1 is LNHDA and CDR2 is SQIVND in the germline V gene (reference sequence). Trimming stripped 5 bases from V and 2 bases from J, with 12 bases between. The CDR3 DNA is TGTGCCAGTAGTTCGGGACTTCTACAAGAGACCCAGTACTTC. Translation: CASSSGLLQETQYF.